A single T cell receptor (beta chain) is shown here with its context. This receptor's antigen is unknown. Reading the germline V gene (reference sequence) gives CDR1 SEHNR and CDR2 FQNEAQ. The CDR3 holds 15 amino acids from the cysteine to the phenylalanine. DNA for this receptor is not on file. TCRdb lists the instrument as Illumina HiSeq 2000. The TCR beta cDNA libraries were made using 5'RACE template switching, a step that added both a universal primer site and unique molecular identifiers. cDNA synthesis was primed from the TCR beta constant segment and was followed by two successive PCR amplification steps. The authors' pipeline ran thus. MIGEC was used to demultiplex reads and group reads by UMI, and MiTCR was used to assemble and quantify clonotypes. To exclude erroneous sequences, only TCR cDNA sequences supported by at least two reads were retained. The tcR package was used for downstream repertoire analysis, and clonotypes were matched across fractions by CDR3 nucleotide sequence plus V segment. VDJmatch was used to annotate antigen specificity against VDJdb, with one amino acid substitution in CDR3 allowed. Through TCRdb reprocessing, the reads give one entry per CDR3 protein sequence; DNA is omitted. The V and J calls shown here were made by TCRdb, not taken from the authors' results. The sample table gives about 260,000 distinct CDR3 sequences. About 4% of the sample comes from the top ten.

The entry originates in a study of T cells expressing NK-cell markers (dated by TCRdb to 2020 to 2022). At the level of the whole study: In sorted CD3+CD56+NKG2C+, CD3+CD56+NKG2C- and CD3+CD56-NKG2C+ T-cell subsets from eight donors, TCR beta-chain repertoires were profiled. Seven of the eight sequenced donors were HCMV-seropositive and one was HCMV-seronegative. The eight sequenced donors were randomly selected healthy volunteers, three men and five women. The libraries were sequenced on Illumina HiSeq 2000/2500, MiSeq or NextSeq, producing 2 x 150 bp reads. What the study reported, not specific to this receptor: It remained unclear whether the expanded NKG2C-expressing T cell clones were specific for HCMV antigens. In 5 to 7 donors, the dominant CD3+CD56+NKG2C+ clonotypes were found to rank among the top 10 CD8+ clonotypes and to make up about 1.0-7.5% of CD8+ T cells. Those dominant clonotypes were again the most abundant among CD3+CD56-NKG2C+ cells in a handful of donors, at about 28.3-65%.

A commercial ELISA kit detecting HCMV-specific IgG in serum was used to determine HCMV serostatus. Ficoll density gradient centrifugation was used to isolate peripheral blood mononuclear cells from blood. Sequences were obtained from blood T cells: a sorted CD56 or NKG2C T cell subset, CD4+ or CD8+ T cells, or bulk PBMC T cells (not recorded which). The chain uses TRBV7-9 and TRBJ2-2. This TCR came from a woman aged 18-70 years in good health. The CDR3 amino acid sequence is: CASSLVAANTGELFF.